This TCR beta chain appears in the sequencing data of a study of cytomegalovirus exposure and HLA in healthy donors. Use of 60 Vbeta and 13 Jbeta primers characterized the PCR. Assay: immunoSEQ multiplex PCR; the TCRdb copy retains only in-frame clones and omits some. The sample contains 140,000 to 150,000 clones, 79% of which appear only once. Germline V lookup: CDR1 LNHDA, CDR2 SQIVND (reference sequence). With V trimmed by 2 bases and J by 4 bases, 4 bases remained unmatched. This CDR3 spans 15 amino acids. The chain joins TRBV19 to TRBJ1-5; 8 positions match TRBD1. The receptor comes from a woman in her thirties or forties in good health and CMV-seropositive. Sequenced: PBMCs. The chain's CDR3 is CASSIQGAPNQPQHF. The DNA for the CDR3 is TGTGCCAGTAGTATACAGGGGGCACCTAATCAGCCCCAGCATTTT.